This record looks at one TCR beta chain sequence and its context. Its antigen is as yet unknown. Germline V gives CDR1 SQVTM, CDR2 ANQGSEA. The CDR3 totals 18 residues. The source of the sample is a study of T cells expressing NK-cell markers. On the study more broadly: Sorted CD3+CD56-NKG2C+, CD3+CD56+NKG2C- and CD3+CD56+NKG2C+ T cells were the source of the TCR beta repertoires. Study results and caveats: A handful of donors showed these clonotypes also leading the CD3+CD56-NKG2C+ fraction.

Reanalyzing the 5' RACE reads, TCRdb keeps one entry per CDR3 protein, without DNA. The sample data list 550,000 to 600,000 distinct CDR3 sequences. The chain uses TRBV29-1 and TRBJ2-2; the D call of TRBD2 rests on TCRdb alone, since no DNA is present to check it. Sequencing was carried out using blood T cells: a sorted CD56 or NKG2C T cell subset, CD4+ or CD8+ T cells, or bulk PBMC T cells (not recorded which). The receptor comes from a man between 18 and 35 years old in good health. The CDR3 spells CSVRETGLAGLQAGELFF.